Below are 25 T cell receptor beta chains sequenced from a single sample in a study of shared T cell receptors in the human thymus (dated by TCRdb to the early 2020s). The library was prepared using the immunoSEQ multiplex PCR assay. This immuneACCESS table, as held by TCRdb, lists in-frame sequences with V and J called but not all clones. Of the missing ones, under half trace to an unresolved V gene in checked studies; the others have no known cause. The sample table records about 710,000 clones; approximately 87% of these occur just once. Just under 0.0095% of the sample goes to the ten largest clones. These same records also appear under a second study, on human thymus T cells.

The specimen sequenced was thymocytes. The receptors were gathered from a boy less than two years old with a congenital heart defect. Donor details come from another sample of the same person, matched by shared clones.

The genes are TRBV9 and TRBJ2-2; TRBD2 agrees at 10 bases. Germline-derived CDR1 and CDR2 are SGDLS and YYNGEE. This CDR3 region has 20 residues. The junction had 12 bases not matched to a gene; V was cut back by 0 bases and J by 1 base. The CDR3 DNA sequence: TGTGCCAGCAGCGTAGTTCGGGTTAGCGGGGGGCCCAAGAACACCGGGGAGCTGTTTTTT. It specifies CASSVVRVSGGPKNTGELFF.

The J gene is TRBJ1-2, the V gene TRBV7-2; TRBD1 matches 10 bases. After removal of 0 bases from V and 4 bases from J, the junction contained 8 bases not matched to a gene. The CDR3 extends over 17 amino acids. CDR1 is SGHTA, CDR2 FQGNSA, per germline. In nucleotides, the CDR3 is TGTGCCAGCAGCTTAGCGGGCCGGGACAGGGGCGGCTATGGCTACACCTTC. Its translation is CASSLAGRDRGGYGYTF. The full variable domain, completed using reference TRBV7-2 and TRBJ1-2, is GAGVSQSPSNKVTEKGKDVELRCDPISGHTALYWYRQSLGQGLEFLIYFQGNSAPDKSGLPSDRFSAERTGGSVSTLTIQRTQQEDSAVYLCASSLAGRDRGGYGYTFGSGTRLTVV.

In nucleotides, the CDR3 is TGTGCCAGCAGCTTCCCCATTGGAGGGGTCGTTGAAGCTTTCTTT. As protein: CASSFPIGGVVEAFF. The rearrangement uses TRBV13 and TRBJ1-1, with D maybe TRBD1 (5 bases). The CDR3 is 15 residues long. Trimming removed 3 bases at V and 7 bases at J, with 18 bases between. Germline-derived CDR1 and CDR2 are PRHDT and FYEKMQ (reference sequence).

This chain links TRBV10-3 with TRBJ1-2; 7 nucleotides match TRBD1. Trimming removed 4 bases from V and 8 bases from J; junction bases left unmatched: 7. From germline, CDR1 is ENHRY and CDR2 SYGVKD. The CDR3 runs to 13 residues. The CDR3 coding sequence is TGTGCCATCAGTGTCGGGACAGAGGGGGGCTACACCTTC. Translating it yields CAISVGTEGGYTF.

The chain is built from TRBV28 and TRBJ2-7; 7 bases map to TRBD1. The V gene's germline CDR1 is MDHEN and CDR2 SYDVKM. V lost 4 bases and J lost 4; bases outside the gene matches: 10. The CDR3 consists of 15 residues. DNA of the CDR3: TGTGCCAGCAGTTATGGAAGACAGGGCGGGTACGAGCAGTACTTC. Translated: CASSYGRQGGYEQYF.

The DNA for the CDR3 is TGTGCCAGCAGTCGCACGTTACTAGGATCCCCCCTGGCTAATGAGCAGTTCTTC. It yields the protein CASSRTLLGSPLANEQFF. The V and J genes are TRBV5-4 and TRBJ2-1; D possibly corresponds to TRBD2 (5 bases). This CDR3 is 18 amino acids long. Looked up from germline, CDR1 is SGHNT and CDR2 is YYREEE (reference sequence). Between the trimmed V and J ends, which lost 5 bases and 7 bases, there was a span of 28 bases.

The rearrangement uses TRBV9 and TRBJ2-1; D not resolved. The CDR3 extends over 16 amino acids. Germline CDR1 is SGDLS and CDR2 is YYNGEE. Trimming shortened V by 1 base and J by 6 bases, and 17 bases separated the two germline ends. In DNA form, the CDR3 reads TGTGCCAGCAGCGTATGGGCTGGTTTTGACCGCAATGAGCAGTTCTTC. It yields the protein CASSVWAGFDRNEQFF.

For the CDR3, the DNA is TGTGCCAGTAGTCTGGACAGGGGCGCCGGTCAGCCCCAGCATTTT. It translates to CASSLDRGAGQPQHF. The chain uses TRBV19 and TRBJ1-5, with 9 positions matching TRBD1. With 5 bases clipped from V and 6 bases from J, the junction kept 8 bases outside the gene matches. Looked up from germline, CDR1 is LNHDA and CDR2 is SQIVND (reference sequence). This CDR3 is 15 amino acids long.

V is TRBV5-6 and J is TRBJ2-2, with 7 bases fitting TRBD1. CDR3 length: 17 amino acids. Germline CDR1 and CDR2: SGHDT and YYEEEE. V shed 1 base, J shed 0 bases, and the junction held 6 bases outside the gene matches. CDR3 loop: CASSLRGQLANTGELFF. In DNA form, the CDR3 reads TGTGCCAGCAGCTTGAGGGGACAGCTCGCGAACACCGGGGAGCTGTTTTTT.

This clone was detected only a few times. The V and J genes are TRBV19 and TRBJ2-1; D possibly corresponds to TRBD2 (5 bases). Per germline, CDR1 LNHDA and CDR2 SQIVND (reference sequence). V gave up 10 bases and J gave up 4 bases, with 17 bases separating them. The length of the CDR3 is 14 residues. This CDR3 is CAMRGPSRYNEQFF. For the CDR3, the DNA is TGTGCCATGAGAGGGCCTTCTCGATACAATGAGCAGTTCTTC.

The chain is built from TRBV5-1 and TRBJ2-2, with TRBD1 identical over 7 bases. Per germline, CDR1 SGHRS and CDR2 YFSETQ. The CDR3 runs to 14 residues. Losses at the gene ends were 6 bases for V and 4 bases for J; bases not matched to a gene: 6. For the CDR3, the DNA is TGCGCCAGCAACCCTGACAGGGTCACCGGGGAGCTGTTTTTT. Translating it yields CASNPDRVTGELFF.

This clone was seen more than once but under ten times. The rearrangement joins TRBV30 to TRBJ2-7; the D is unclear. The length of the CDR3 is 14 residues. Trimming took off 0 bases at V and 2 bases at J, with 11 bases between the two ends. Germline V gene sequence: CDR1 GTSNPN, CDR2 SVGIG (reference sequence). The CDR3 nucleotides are TGTGCCTGGAGTGTACCGGCCCGGGCCTACGAGCAGTACTTC. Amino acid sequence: CAWSVPARAYEQYF.

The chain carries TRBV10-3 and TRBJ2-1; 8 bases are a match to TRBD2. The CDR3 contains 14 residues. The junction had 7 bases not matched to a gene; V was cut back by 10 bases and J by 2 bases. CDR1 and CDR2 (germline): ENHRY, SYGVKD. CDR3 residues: CATSGGPTYNEQFF. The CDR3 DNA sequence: TGTGCCACCAGCGGGGGTCCCACCTACAATGAGCAGTTCTTC.

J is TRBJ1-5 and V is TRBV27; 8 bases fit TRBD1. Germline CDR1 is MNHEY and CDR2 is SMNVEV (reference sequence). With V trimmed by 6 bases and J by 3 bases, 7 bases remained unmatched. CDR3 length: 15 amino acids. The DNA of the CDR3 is TGTGCCAGCAGAACCTTGGACAGGGACAATCAGCCCCAGCATTTT. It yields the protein CASRTLDRDNQPQHF.

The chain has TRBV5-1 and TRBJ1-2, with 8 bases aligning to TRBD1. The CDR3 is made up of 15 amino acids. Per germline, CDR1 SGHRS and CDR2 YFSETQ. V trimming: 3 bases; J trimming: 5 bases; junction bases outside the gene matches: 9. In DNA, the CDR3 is TGCGCCAGCAGCTGGAACGACAGGGGTTATTATGGCTACACCTTC. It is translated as CASSWNDRGYYGYTF.

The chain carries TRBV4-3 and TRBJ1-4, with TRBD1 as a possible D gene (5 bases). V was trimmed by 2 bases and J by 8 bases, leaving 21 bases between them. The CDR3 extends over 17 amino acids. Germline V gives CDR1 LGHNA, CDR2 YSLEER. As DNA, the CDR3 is TGCGCCAGCAGCCAAAAACCGGGACTCCAGACTACCGAAAAACTGTTTTTT. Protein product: CASSQKPGLQTTEKLFF.

The DNA for the CDR3 is TGTGCCAGCAGTGTTGGGAGATATAGCAATCAGCCCCAGCATTTT. Encoded protein: CASSVGRYSNQPQHF. The rearrangement uses TRBV6-1 and TRBJ1-5; D is ambiguous. Trimming cost V 4 bases and J 0 bases, with 10 bases left between them. This CDR3 comprises 15 residues. The germline gives CDR1 MNHNS, CDR2 SASEGT.

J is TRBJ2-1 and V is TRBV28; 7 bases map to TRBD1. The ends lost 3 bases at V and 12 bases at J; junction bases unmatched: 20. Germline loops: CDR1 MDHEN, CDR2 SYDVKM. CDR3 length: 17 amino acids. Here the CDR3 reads CASSFTINRGAQALQFF. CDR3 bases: TGTGCCAGCAGTTTCACCATCAACAGGGGTGCCCAAGCCTTGCAGTTCTTC. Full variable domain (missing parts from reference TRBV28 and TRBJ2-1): DVKVTQSSRYLVKRTGEKVFLECVQDMDHENMFWYRQDPGLGLRLIYFSYDVKMKEKGDIPEGYSVSREKKERFSLILESASTNQTSMYLCASSFTINRGAQALQFFGPGTRLTVL.

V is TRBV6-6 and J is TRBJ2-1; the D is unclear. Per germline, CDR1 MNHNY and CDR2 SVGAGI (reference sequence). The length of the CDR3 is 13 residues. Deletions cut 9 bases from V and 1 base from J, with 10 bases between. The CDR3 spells CASRQCSYNEQFF. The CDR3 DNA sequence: TGTGCCAGTCGCCAGTGTTCCTACAATGAGCAGTTCTTC.

The DNA of the CDR3 is TGTGCCAGCAGCTTTACCCCTAATAACCCCAATCAGCCCCAGCATTTT. Protein product: CASSFTPNNPNQPQHF. The chain uses TRBV5-6 and TRBJ1-5; D is unresolved. CDR1 is SGHDT and CDR2 is YYEEEE in the germline V gene. This CDR3 spans 16 amino acids. V gave up 2 bases and J gave up 3 bases, with 15 bases separating them. The entire variable domain, with the rest obtained from reference TRBV5-6 and TRBJ1-5, is as follows: DAGVTQSPTHLIKTRGQQVTLRCSPKSGHDTVSWYQQALGQGPQFIFQYYEEEERQRGNFPDRFSGHQFPNYSSELNVNALLLGDSALYLCASSFTPNNPNQPQHFGDGTRLSIL.

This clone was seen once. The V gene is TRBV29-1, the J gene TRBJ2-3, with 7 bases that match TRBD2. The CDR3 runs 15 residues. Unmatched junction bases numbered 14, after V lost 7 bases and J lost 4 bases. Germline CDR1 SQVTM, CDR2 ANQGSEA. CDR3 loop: CSGKSGIREADTQYF. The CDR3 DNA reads TGCAGCGGGAAGAGCGGGATTCGGGAGGCAGATACGCAGTATTTT.

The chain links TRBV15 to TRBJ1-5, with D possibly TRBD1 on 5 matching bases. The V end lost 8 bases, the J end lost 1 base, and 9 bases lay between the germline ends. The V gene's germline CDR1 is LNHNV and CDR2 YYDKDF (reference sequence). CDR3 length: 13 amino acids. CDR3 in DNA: TGTGCCACCTCAACAGGCAGCAATCAGCCCCAGCATTTT. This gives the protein CATSTGSNQPQHF.

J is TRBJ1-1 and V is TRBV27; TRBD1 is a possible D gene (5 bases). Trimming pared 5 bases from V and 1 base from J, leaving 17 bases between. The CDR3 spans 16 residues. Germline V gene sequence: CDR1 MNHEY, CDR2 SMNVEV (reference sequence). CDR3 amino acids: CASSPKSTDSNTEAFF. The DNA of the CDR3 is TGTGCCAGCAGTCCCAAATCGACAGACTCGAACACTGAAGCTTTCTTT.

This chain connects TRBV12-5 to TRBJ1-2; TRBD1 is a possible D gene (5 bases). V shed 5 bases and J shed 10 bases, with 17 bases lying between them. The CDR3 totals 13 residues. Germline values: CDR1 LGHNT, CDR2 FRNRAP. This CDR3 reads CASGPPGHGVYTF. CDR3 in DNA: TGTGCTAGTGGTCCCCCAGGGCATGGAGTCTACACCTTC.

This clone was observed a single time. CDR3 residues: CASSWVAPNTDTQYF. The DNA for the CDR3 is TGCGCCAGCAGTTGGGTAGCACCGAACACAGATACGCAGTATTTT. V and J are TRBV5-1 and TRBJ2-3; the D is unclear. Trimming took 5 bases from V and 2 from J, leaving 15 bases between them. Germline V CDR1 and CDR2: SGHRS, YFSETQ. This CDR3 has 15 residues.